What follows are 26 T cell receptor beta chains derived from one specimen sequenced in a study of T cell responses to AZD1222 COVID-19 vaccine (dated by TCRdb to the early 2020s). Libraries were made using the immunoSEQ multiplex PCR assay. Sourced from immuneACCESS, this table was stored by TCRdb with only in-frame sequences that have V and J called. A share of the clones is absent; for the studies checked, an unresolved V gene accounts for under half, and the remainder has no known explanation. Here the sample has approximately 110,000 clones; about 91% occur a single time. The ten largest clones represent 6% to 8% of the sample. This specimen's time point label, interpreted: baseline before first vaccination. The starting material was peripheral blood, obtained on day 0 of AZD1222 vaccination. These receptors were obtained from an adult in good health.

The chain has TRBV27 and TRBJ1-5; no clear D gene. CDR1 and CDR2 from the germline V gene are MNHEY and SMNVEV (reference sequence). V gave up 4 bases and J gave up 7 bases, with 8 bases separating them. The CDR3 is 12 amino acids. The CDR3 loop is CASSSPLQPQHF. The DNA for the CDR3 is TGTGCCAGCAGTTCCCCCCTCCAGCCCCAGCATTTT.

V usage is TRBV5-1 and J usage is TRBJ2-7, with 8 nucleotides matching TRBD2. Germline CDR1 reads SGHRS; CDR2 reads YFSETQ. Germline trimming cut 3 bases from V and 2 bases from J; bases unmatched to any gene: 13. The CDR3 is 17 residues long. The CDR3 DNA reads TGCGCCAGCAGCTACCAGCGGGGGACCTGGCGTACCTACGAGCAGTACTTC. Translation: CASSYQRGTWRTYEQYF.

This clone was seen a few times. V and J are TRBV11-2 and TRBJ2-2, with a weak D call TRBD1 (6 bases). V lost 5 bases and J lost 7, with 11 bases in between. In germline, CDR1 is SGHAT, CDR2 FQNNGV. The CDR3 is 13 residues long. CDR3 amino acids: CASSAQGNGELFF. The CDR3 coding sequence is TGTGCCAGCAGCGCACAGGGAAACGGGGAGCTGTTTTTT. Full variable domain (outside the CDR3, taken from reference TRBV11-2 and TRBJ2-2): EAGVAQSPRYKIIEKRQSVAFWCNPISGHATLYWYQQILGQGPKLLIQFQNNGVVDDSQLPKDRFSAERLKGVDSTLKIQPAKLEDSAVYLCASSAQGNGELFFGEGSRLTVL.

This clone was seen once. The chain recombines TRBV6-2 or TRBV6-3 with TRBJ1-1, with D unclear. CDR1 is MNHEY and CDR2 is SVGEGT in the germline V gene. The length of the CDR3 is 15 residues. V lost 4 bases and J 0 bases, leaving 12 bases between the germline ends. The CDR3 loop is CASSWRRVLNTEAFF. CDR3 DNA: TGTGCCAGCAGTTGGCGGAGGGTGTTGAACACTGAAGCTTTCTTT.

The chain carries TRBV5-8 and TRBJ2-1; 13 nucleotides agree with TRBD2. The CDR3 has 15 residues. Losses at the gene ends were 0 bases for V and 8 bases for J; bases not matched to a gene: 2. In germline, CDR1 is SGHTS, CDR2 YDEGEE. The DNA of the CDR3 is TGTGCCAGCAGCTTGGGGACTAGCGGGGGCGATGAGCAGTTCTTC. Its protein is CASSLGTSGGDEQFF.

In its sample, this clone was seen once. The chain recombines TRBV6-5 with TRBJ2-7; D unresolved. V was cut by 5 bases and J by 5 bases, with 7 bases left in between. The CDR3 spans 11 residues. The germline gives CDR1 MNHEY, CDR2 SVGAGI. Here the CDR3 DNA reads TGTGCCAGCAGTCTTGGAAACGAGCAGTACTTC. This gives the protein CASSLGNEQYF.

The rearrangement uses TRBV5-6 and TRBJ1-2; D is ambiguous. CDR3 length: 14 residues. From germline, CDR1 is SGHDT and CDR2 YYEEEE. With 1 base removed from V and 4 bases from J, the gap between germline ends came to 11 bases. The CDR3 DNA reads TGTGCCAGCAGCTTGAGATCCGGAATCTATGGCTACACCTTC. Residues: CASSLRSGIYGYTF.

The chain uses TRBV7-9 and TRBJ2-7; TRBD2 aligns across 11 bases. The J segment lost 5 bases and the V segment lost 5 bases, leaving 11 bases of the junction unmatched. The germline CDR1 and CDR2 sequences are SEHNR and FQNEAQ (reference sequence). CDR3 length: 16 amino acids. CDR3 in amino acids: CASSGLWLAGGHEQYF. The CDR3 DNA sequence: TGTGCCAGCAGCGGACTTTGGCTAGCGGGAGGACACGAGCAGTACTTC.

This rearrangement joins TRBV30 to TRBJ1-2, with D possibly being TRBD1 (6 bases). Trimming removed 5 bases from V and 5 bases from J, with 27 bases in between. CDR1 is GTSNPN, CDR2 SVGIG, per germline (reference sequence). The CDR3 spans 17 residues. The CDR3, as DNA: TGTGCCTGGGGCGAGCAGGGGAGGGGTGTGTGGCAATATGGCTACACCTTC. Translation: CAWGEQGRGVWQYGYTF.

The chain is built from TRBV6-1 and TRBJ2-3; the D is unclear. Germline CDR1 reads MNHNS; CDR2 reads SASEGT. CDR3 size: 12 residues. V was trimmed by 7 bases and J by 0 bases, leaving 5 bases between them. The CDR3 spells CASTGSTDTQYF. The CDR3 nucleotides are TGTGCCAGCACCGGAAGCACAGATACGCAGTATTTT.

The chain links TRBV24-1 to TRBJ1-2; no reliable D call. Germline assignment: CDR1 KGHDR and CDR2 SFDVKD. V was pared by 0 bases and J by 2 bases, with 6 bases between. CDR3 length equals 14 residues. For the CDR3, the DNA is TGTGCCACCAGTGATTTGAGCCGGAACTATGGCTACACCTTC. It translates to CATSDLSRNYGYTF.

This rearrangement joins TRBV6-5 to TRBJ1-1, with no clear D. Trimming shortened V by 4 bases and J by 1 base, and 10 bases separated the two germline ends. CDR1 and CDR2 from the germline V gene are MNHEY and SVGAGI. The CDR3 is 14 residues long. CDR3 protein: CASSFNEGNTEAFF. CDR3 coding DNA: TGTGCCAGCAGTTTTAATGAGGGGAACACTGAAGCTTTCTTT.

This rearrangement joins TRBV20-1 to TRBJ2-7; D unclear. This CDR3 spans 11 amino acids. V lost 1 base to trimming and J lost 4 bases, with 5 bases between them. Germline CDR1 DFQATT, CDR2 SNEGSKA (reference sequence). The CDR3: CSARAKYEQYF. As DNA, the CDR3 is TGCAGTGCTAGAGCAAAATACGAGCAGTACTTC.

The chain combines TRBV11-3 with TRBJ2-1; D remains ambiguous. Germline values: CDR1 SGHNT, CDR2 YENEEA. The CDR3 is 13 residues long. V lost 4 bases to trimming and J lost 12 bases, with 16 bases between them. DNA of the CDR3: TGTGCCAGCAGCTCCGACTCTCTTGATGGGCAGTTCTTC. This encodes CASSSDSLDGQFF.

The rearrangement uses TRBV20-1 and TRBJ2-1; D call uncertain. Germline-derived CDR1 and CDR2 are DFQATT and SNEGSKA (reference sequence). V shed 3 bases and J shed 5 bases, with 5 bases lying between them. The CDR3 is made up of 11 amino acids. The DNA for the CDR3 is TGCAGTGCTAGCGCAAACAATGAGCAGTTCTTC. As protein: CSASANNEQFF.

The chain carries TRBV21-1 and TRBJ2-1; the table's TRBD2 call for D was not verified on the DNA. TRBV21-1 is shown as a pseudogene. This CDR3 has 15 residues. The CDR3 nucleotides are TGTGCCAGCAACGGGACTATCAGCTCCTACAATGAGCAGTTCTTC. Translation gives CASNGTISSYNEQFF.

This sequence joins TRBV5-6 and TRBJ1-5, with a weak D call TRBD1 (6 bases). This CDR3 has 15 residues. Per germline, CDR1 SGHDT and CDR2 YYEEEE. V lost 7 bases and J 3 bases, leaving 17 bases between the germline ends. CDR3 loop: CASRSGPGANQPQHF. The CDR3 DNA reads TGTGCCAGCCGCTCAGGGCCAGGGGCCAATCAGCCCCAGCATTTT.

This clone was counted between two and nine times. The chain employs TRBV29-1 and TRBJ2-7; D perhaps matches TRBD2 (6 bases). V was cut by 0 bases and J by 5 bases, with 14 bases left in between. Germline V lookup: CDR1 SQVTM, CDR2 ANQGSEA. This CDR3 contains 14 residues. CDR3 protein: CSVEDGKPGDEQYF. CDR3 DNA sequence: TGCAGCGTTGAAGATGGTAAGCCGGGAGACGAGCAGTACTTC.

The chain carries TRBV5-5 and TRBJ1-5, with D hard to call. CDR3 size: 15 residues. The germline V gene encodes CDR1 SGHKS and CDR2 YYEKEE (reference sequence). Trimming pared 0 bases from V and 2 bases from J, leaving 9 bases between. The CDR3 sequence: CASSLVGSGNQPQHF. The CDR3, as DNA: TGTGCCAGCAGCTTGGTGGGGTCGGGCAATCAGCCCCAGCATTTT.

J is TRBJ1-2 and V is TRBV19; 7 bases line up with TRBD1. Germline CDR1 is LNHDA and CDR2 is SQIVND (reference sequence). The CDR3 totals 15 residues. V lost 3 bases and J lost 0; bases outside the gene matches: 4. CDR3 loop: CASSISRGANYGYTF. The DNA for the CDR3 is TGTGCCAGTAGTATCTCCAGGGGGGCTAACTATGGCTACACCTTC.

By share of the sample, this clone is medium-sized. This chain uses TRBV7-2 with TRBJ1-2; 9 positions agree with TRBD1. This CDR3 spans 14 amino acids. Germline CDR1 reads SGHTA; CDR2 reads FQGNSA. J lost 4 bases, V lost 5 bases, and 5 bases had no gene match. DNA for the CDR3: TGTGCCAGCAGCCGTCCGGACAGGGGCTATGGCTACACCTTC. It is translated as CASSRPDRGYGYTF.

The chain employs TRBV5-1 and TRBJ1-1; 11 positions agree with TRBD1. Germline V gives CDR1 SGHRS, CDR2 YFSETQ. The CDR3 has 16 residues. V lost 3 bases to trimming and J lost 4 bases; unmatched junction nucleotides: 8. CDR3 DNA sequence: TGCGCCAGCAGCTCTGGACAGGGGGCAATAGGCACTGAAGCTTTCTTT. It translates to CASSSGQGAIGTEAFF.

The chain links TRBV3-1 (or the pseudogene TRBV3-2) to TRBJ1-2, with D possibly TRBD1 on 5 matching bases. Germline values: CDR1 LGHDT, CDR2 YNNKEL (reference sequence). This CDR3 is 14 amino acids long. V was clipped by 1 base and J by 3 bases, with 9 bases between them. The CDR3 DNA reads TGTGCCAGCAGCCAAGGGGGCAGGTACTATGGCTACACCTTC. Protein product: CASSQGGRYYGYTF.

The gene calls are TRBV5-1 and TRBJ2-4; D unresolved. This CDR3 region has 14 residues. From germline, CDR1 is SGHRS and CDR2 YFSETQ. The V gene lost 2 bases and the J gene lost 4 bases, with 10 bases spanning the gap. CDR3 in DNA: TGCGCCAGCAGCTTTGGGCAGCTTAAAAACATTCAGTACTTC. The encoded protein is CASSFGQLKNIQYF.

The chain carries TRBV7-9 and TRBJ1-2, with D hard to call. V was cut by 0 bases and J by 1 base, with 9 bases left in between. Germline CDR1 reads SEHNR; CDR2 reads FQNEAQ (reference sequence). The CDR3 has 15 amino acids. CDR3 nucleotide sequence: TGTGCCAGCAGCTTAGCGGGCGGCAGTAACTATGGCTACACCTTC. Residues: CASSLAGGSNYGYTF.

J is TRBJ1-2 and V is TRBV7-9; TRBD1 aligns across 10 bases. Per the germline V gene, CDR1 is SEHNR and CDR2 is FQNEAQ (reference sequence). The CDR3 loop spans 16 amino acids. The V gene end was trimmed by 5 bases and the J gene end by 4 bases; junction bases not matched to a gene: 10. The CDR3: CASSARDRGGGYGYTF. The CDR3 DNA reads as TGTGCCAGCAGCGCCCGGGACAGGGGAGGTGGCTATGGCTACACCTTC.